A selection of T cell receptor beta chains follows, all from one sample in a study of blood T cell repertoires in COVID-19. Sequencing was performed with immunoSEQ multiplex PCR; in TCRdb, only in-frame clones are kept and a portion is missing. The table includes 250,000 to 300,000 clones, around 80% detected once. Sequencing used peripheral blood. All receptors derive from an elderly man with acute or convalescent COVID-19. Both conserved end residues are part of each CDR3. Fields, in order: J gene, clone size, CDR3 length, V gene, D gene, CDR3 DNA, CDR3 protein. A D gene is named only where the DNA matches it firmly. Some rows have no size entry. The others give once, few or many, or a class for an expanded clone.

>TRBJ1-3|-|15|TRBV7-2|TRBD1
TGTGCCAGCAGCCGGACAGGGAGCTCCGGAAACACCATATATTTT
CASSRTGSSGNTIYF
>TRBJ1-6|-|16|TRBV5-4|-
TGTGCCAGCAGCTTCGGGGTGGACCGGGCTAATTCACCCCTCCACTTT
CASSFGVDRANSPLHF
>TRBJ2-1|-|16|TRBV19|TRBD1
TGTGCCAGTAGGCCCAACAGGGGTGGGGCATACAATGAGCAGTTCTTC
CASRPNRGGAYNEQFF
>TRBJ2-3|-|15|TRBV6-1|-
TGTGCCAGCAGTGAAAATGGCCGTAGCACAGATACGCAGTATTTT
CASSENGRSTDTQYF
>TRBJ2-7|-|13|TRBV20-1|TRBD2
TGCAGTGCTAGTTTAGCGGGGTTCTACGAGCAGTACTTC
CSASLAGFYEQYF
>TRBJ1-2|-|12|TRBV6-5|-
TGTGCCAGCCGCGGAGGGAACTATGGCTACACCTTC
CASRGGNYGYTF
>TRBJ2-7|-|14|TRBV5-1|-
TGCGCCAGCAGCTTGGATTCAGGAACCTACGAGCAGTACTTC
CASSLDSGTYEQYF
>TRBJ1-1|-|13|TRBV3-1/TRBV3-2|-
TGTGCCAGCAGCTCCACACCCCGTACTGAAGCTTTCTTT
CASSSTPRTEAFF
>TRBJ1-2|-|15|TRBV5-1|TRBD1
TGCGCCAGCAGCCCTGGGACAGTTTTGTACTATGGCTACACCTTC
CASSPGTVLYYGYTF
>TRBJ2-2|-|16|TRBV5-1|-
TGCGCCAGCAGCTTGGCCGGGGAACCGGGCACCGGGGAGCTGTTTTTT
CASSLAGEPGTGELFF
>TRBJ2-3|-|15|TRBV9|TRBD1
TGTGCCAGCAGCGCGAACACAGGGGACACAGATACGCAGTATTTT
CASSANTGDTDTQYF
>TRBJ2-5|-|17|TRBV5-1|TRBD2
TGCGCCAGCAGCTTGATCTCTAGCGGGGCCTTGGGAGAGACCCAGTACTTC
CASSLISSGALGETQYF
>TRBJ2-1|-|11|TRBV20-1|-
TGCAGTGCTAGAGATCCCCCGGAGCAGTTCTTC
CSARDPPEQFF
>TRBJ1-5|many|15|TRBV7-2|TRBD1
TGTGCCAGCAGCCCGGACAGGGTGCTGTTTCAGCCCCAGCATTTT
CASSPDRVLFQPQHF
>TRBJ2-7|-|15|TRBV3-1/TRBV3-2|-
TGTGCCAGCAGTACATTACAGGTGCGCTCCTACGAGCAGTACTTC
CASSTLQVRSYEQYF
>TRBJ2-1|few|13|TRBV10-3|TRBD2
TGTGCCATCGGGACTAGCGGTTACAATGAGCAGTTCTTC
CAIGTSGYNEQFF
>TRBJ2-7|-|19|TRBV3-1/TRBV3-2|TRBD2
TGTGCCAGCAGCCAAGTCGGGACTAGCAGACGCCGACCCCTCTACGAGCAGTACTTC
CASSQVGTSRRRPLYEQYF
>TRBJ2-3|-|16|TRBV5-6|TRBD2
TGTGCCAGCAGCTTGTTAGGACTAGCGGACACAGATACGCAGTATTTT
CASSLLGLADTDTQYF
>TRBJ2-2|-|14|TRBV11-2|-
TGTGCCAGCAGCCCACTACTGCACACCGGGGAGCTGTTTTTT
CASSPLLHTGELFF
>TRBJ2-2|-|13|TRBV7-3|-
TGTGCCAGCAGCCCATCGAACACCGGGGAGCTGTTTTTT
CASSPSNTGELFF
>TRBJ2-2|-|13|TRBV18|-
TGTGCCAGCTGTATAACGAACACCGGGGAGCTGTTTTTT
CASCITNTGELFF
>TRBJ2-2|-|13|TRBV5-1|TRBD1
TGCGCCAGCAGCTTGCCCGACAGGGAGGAGCTGTTTTTT
CASSLPDREELFF
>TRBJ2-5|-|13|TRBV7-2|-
TGTGCCAGCAGCTTCACGGTCCAAGAGACCCAGTACTTC
CASSFTVQETQYF
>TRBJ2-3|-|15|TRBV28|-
TGTGCCAGCAGTTTGGCTGGCTACGCACAGCCTACGCAGTATTTT
CASSLAGYAQPTQYF
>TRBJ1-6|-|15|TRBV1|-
TGCACCAGCAGCCGCCCCAGCTCCTATAATTCACCCCTCCACTTT
CTSSRPSSYNSPLHF
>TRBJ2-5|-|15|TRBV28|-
TGTGCCAGCAGTAACCCCCAGGGGATAGGGGGGACCCAGTACTTC
CASSNPQGIGGTQYF
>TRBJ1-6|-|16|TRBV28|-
TGTGCCAGCAGTTCCCCCGGGGGGGGGCTTAATTCACCCCTCCACTTT
CASSSPGGGLNSPLHF
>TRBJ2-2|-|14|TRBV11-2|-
TGTGCCAGCAGCTTAGTAGGGGACACCGGGGAGCTGTTTTTT
CASSLVGDTGELFF
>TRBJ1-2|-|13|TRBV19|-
TGTGCCAGTAGTCCTACAGGGCCCTATGGCTACACCTTC
CASSPTGPYGYTF
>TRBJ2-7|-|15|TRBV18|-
TGTGCCAGCTCACGGGGTGCAGCGGGTATGGACGAGCAGTACTTC
CASSRGAAGMDEQYF
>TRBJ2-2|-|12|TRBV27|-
TGTGCCAGCAGGAACGTCGGCGGGGAGCTGTTTTTT
CASRNVGGELFF
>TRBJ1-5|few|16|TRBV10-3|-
TGTGCCATCAGTGAGTCGATTTTTCTTAGCGGTCAGCCCCAGCATTTT
CAISESIFLSGQPQHF
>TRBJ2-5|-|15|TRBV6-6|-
TGTGCCAGCAGTTCCCTCAGGGGAATCGGAGAGACCCAGTACTTC
CASSSLRGIGETQYF
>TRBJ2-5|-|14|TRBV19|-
TGTGCCAGTAGTATAGACCGGGAGTGGGGGACCCAGTACTTC
CASSIDREWGTQYF
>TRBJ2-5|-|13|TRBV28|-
TGTGCCAGCAGTGCCGCCAGCCAAGAGACCCAGTACTTC
CASSAASQETQYF
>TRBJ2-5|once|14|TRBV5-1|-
TGCGCCAGCAGCTTGTTGGGGGGCCAAGAGACCCAGTACTTC
CASSLLGGQETQYF
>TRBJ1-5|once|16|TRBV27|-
TGTGCCAGCAGTTCCTACAGGAATTATCCCAATCAGCCCCAGCATTTT
CASSSYRNYPNQPQHF
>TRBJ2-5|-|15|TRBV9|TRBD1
TGTGCCAGCAGCGCGAGACAGGGGGTTGAGGAGACCCAGTACTTC
CASSARQGVEETQYF
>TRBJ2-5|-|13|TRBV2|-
TGTGCCAGCAGTGAAGGTCAGGTAAAGACCCAGTACTTC
CASSEGQVKTQYF
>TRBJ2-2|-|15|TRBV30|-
TGTGCCTGGAGAGGCGGGACGCCTAACACCGGGGAGCTGTTTTTT
CAWRGGTPNTGELFF
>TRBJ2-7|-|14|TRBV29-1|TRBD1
TGCAGCGTTGGAGGCGGGACAGGAATCTACGAGCAGTACTTC
CSVGGGTGIYEQYF
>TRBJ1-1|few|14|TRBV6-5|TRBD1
TGTGCCAGCAGTCAACTCCGGGACAGTGGTGAAGCTTTCTTT
CASSQLRDSGEAFF
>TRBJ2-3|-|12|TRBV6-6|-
TGTGCCAGCAGTTGGCTTACAGATACGCAGTATTTT
CASSWLTDTQYF
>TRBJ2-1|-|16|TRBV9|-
TGTGCCAGCAGCGTATCTAGCGCCATCGGGCTCAATGAGCAGTTCTTC
CASSVSSAIGLNEQFF
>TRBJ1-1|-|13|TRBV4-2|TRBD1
TGTGCCAGCAACCCGACAGGGGGTAGGGGAGCTTTCTTT
CASNPTGGRGAFF